This TCR beta chain was found in a study of cytomegalovirus exposure and HLA in healthy donors. General study points: In presence/absence analyses, roughly uniform sequencing depth across donors was assumed.

The PCR employed 60 Vbeta primers together with 13 Jbeta primers. Profiling relied on immunoSEQ multiplex PCR, and the TCRdb table lists in-frame clones only, not all of them. This table holds about 160,000 clones, around nine tenths found once. In nominal health when sampled, donors likely had unrecorded immune exposures nonetheless. Germline V gene data show CDR1 as SGHAT and CDR2 as FQDESV (reference sequence). CDR3 length: 12 residues. V was cut by 3 bases and J by 3 bases, with 6 bases left in between. As concerns this clone: Its antigen remains unknown.

V is TRBV11-1 and J is TRBJ2-7; D is unclear. Material for sequencing was PBMCs. The sequence derives from a young woman in good health and CMV-seronegative. The chain's CDR3 is CASSLGSYEQYF. The DNA for the CDR3 is TGTGCCAGCAGCTTGGGCAGCTACGAGCAGTACTTC.